The source of this T cell receptor (beta chain) is a study of long-term antiretroviral therapy in people with HIV. V trimming: 0 bases; J trimming: 2 bases; junction bases outside the gene matches: 3. The germline V gene encodes CDR1 LGHNA and CDR2 YSLEER. The CDR3 totals 16 residues. The immunoSEQ assay was v3.0, run at survey level. Sequencing was performed with immunoSEQ multiplex PCR; in TCRdb, only in-frame clones are kept and a portion is missing. Here the sample spans about 35,000 clones, 65% to 75% being singletons. Study results and caveats: Blood in the study was drawn between 2004 and 2017, possibly under older ART regimens, which may be less effective than current ones. Diversity increased after ART yet remained lower than in transplant donor controls. Every time point showed a repertoire led by clones expanded before ART. ART adherence, viral resistance and therapy changes were not recorded.

As concerns this clone: Its antigen is as yet unknown.

The rearrangement links TRBV4-3 to TRBJ2-2, with 7 bases lining up with TRBD1. The sequence derives from a man aged 45-65 years with HIV. The specimen was unsorted PBMCs, collected 3 years after starting antiretroviral therapy. CDR3 in amino acids: CASSQDRGINTGELFF. Written as DNA, the CDR3 is TGCGCCAGCAGCCAAGACAGGGGGATAAACACCGGGGAGCTGTTTTTT.